A selection of T cell receptor beta chains follows, all from one sample in a study of glioma-infiltrating T cells after dendritic cell vaccination. The repertoire was sequenced with immunoSEQ multiplex PCR; TCRdb's copy has only in-frame clones and lacks some. Of 65,000 or so clones listed, about 89% are singletons. The specimen was blood, collected after dendritic cell vaccination. Receptor source: a human donor with glioblastoma. The CDR3 runs from the conserved cysteine through the conserved F or W. The D gene is left open where the match is weak. Expanded clones get a size class; other rows say once, few or many, or leave the size out.

>.|.|TRBJ2-7|TRBV4-3
TGCGCCAGCAGCCAAGATCGGAGTTCCTCGGGGGAGCAGTACTTC
CASSQDRSSSGEQYF
>.|.|TRBJ1-5|TRBV6-1
TGTGCCAGCAGTGACGGGACAATCGATCAGCCCCAGCATTTT
CASSDGTIDQPQHF
>.|TRBD1|TRBJ2-7|TRBV9
TGTGCCAGCAGCGTAATGACAGGGGTGACCTACGAGCAGTACTTC
CASSVMTGVTYEQYF
>.|.|TRBJ1-1|TRBV5-1
TGCGCCAGCAGCTTGGAACAGACCCCTGAAGCTTTCTTT
CASSLEQTPEAFF
>.|TRBD1|TRBJ2-7|TRBV19
TGTGCCAGTGCCGACAGGGGATACGAGCAGTACTTC
CASADRGYEQYF
>.|TRBD1|TRBJ1-1|TRBV6-5
TGTGCCGGCAGTCCCTCCCCCGACAGGGGGCTCGAGACTTTCTTT
CAGSPSPDRGLETFF
>.|.|TRBJ2-7|TRBV6-5
TGTGCCAGCAGTTACTCGACTCCCCACGAGCAGTACTTC
CASSYSTPHEQYF
>.|TRBD1|TRBJ2-7|TRBV11-2
TGTGCCAGCAGCTTAGGACAGGGGGTGTACGAGCAGTACTTC
CASSLGQGVYEQYF
>.|.|TRBJ1-3|TRBV2
TGTGCCAGCGCGGGTTCGGCTCCCTCTGGAAACACCATATATTTT
CASAGSAPSGNTIYF
>.|TRBD1|TRBJ2-4|TRBV5-4
TGTGCCAGCAGCTTGATGAACAGGGGGCTTGACATTCAGTACTTC
CASSLMNRGLDIQYF
>.|.|TRBJ2-7|TRBV30
TGTGCCTGGATGCTGCCTCTAGGTTCCGAGCAGTACTTC
CAWMLPLGSEQYF
>once|TRBD2|TRBJ2-7|TRBV9
TGTGCCAGCAGCTCAGCGGACGGGGGGGCCAACTACGAGCAGTACTTC
CASSSADGGANYEQYF